This TCR beta chain was sequenced during a study of blood T cell repertoires in COVID-19. Study background: Collection of acute and convalescent COVID-19 samples took place in the United States, Italy and Spain.

V shed 4 bases and J 4 bases; nucleotides not matched to a gene: 3. Germline CDR1 SNHLY, CDR2 FYNNEI. The CDR3 loop spans 14 amino acids. Per the original data handling: Scientists estimated how many nucleated cells there were by amplifying reference gene primers. Here immunoSEQ multiplex PCR was the method, and the copy in TCRdb shows in-frame clones only, minus some. V, J and clone size reflect that table, while D and trimming were determined from the DNA. The sample has 150,000 to 200,000 clones, under 90% seen once; the top ten hold more than 14%. Those enrolled in Seattle joined during active infection and were followed longitudinally afterward.

The TCR comes from a woman in her 70s with COVID-19, enrolled during active disease. The sample was peripheral blood. The chain combines TRBV2 with TRBJ1-1; 10 nucleotides agree with TRBD1. The CDR3 spells CASSGQGAGTEAFF. In DNA, the CDR3 is TGTGCCAGCAGTGGACAGGGGGCGGGCACTGAAGCTTTCTTT.